The source of this T cell receptor beta chain is a study of metastatic and nonmetastatic thyroid tumors. Study-level information: Both malignant and benign thyroid patients supplied peripheral blood and tumor or nodule tissue samples, across which the repertoires of these patients were then compared.

This clone turned up a few times. What it binds is not known. Study-wide results and limits: Reported TCR beta diversity, measured in blood and tumor, was significantly higher for malignant thyroid tumors than for benign nodules.

No treatment of any kind had been given to any patient before thyroid surgery. As processed by the authors: To classify distant metastasis in papillary thyroid cancer, a model was built from CDR3 differences across clinicopathological groups. TCRdb re-called clones via MiXCR from the PCR reads. In this record, the V and J calls reflect TCRdb's handling and not the investigators' own analysis. The data hold 25,000 to 35,000 clones, with roughly 23% observed a single time. This clonotype was obtained from a female donor with papillary thyroid cancer or a benign thyroid nodule (not recorded which). Some clones in this sample may be carry-over from other donors' samples. Sequencing input: blood.

CDR3 amino acids: CASSYSETNEQFF. Here the CDR3 DNA reads TGTGCCAGCAGTTACTCTGAGACCAATGAGCAGTTCTTC. The V call is TRBV6-2 or TRBV6-3, the J call TRBJ2-1; D remains unclear. Trimming pared 0 bases from V and 6 bases from J, leaving 6 bases between. Germline V gene data show CDR1 as MNHEY and CDR2 as SVGEGT. The length of the CDR3 is 13 residues.